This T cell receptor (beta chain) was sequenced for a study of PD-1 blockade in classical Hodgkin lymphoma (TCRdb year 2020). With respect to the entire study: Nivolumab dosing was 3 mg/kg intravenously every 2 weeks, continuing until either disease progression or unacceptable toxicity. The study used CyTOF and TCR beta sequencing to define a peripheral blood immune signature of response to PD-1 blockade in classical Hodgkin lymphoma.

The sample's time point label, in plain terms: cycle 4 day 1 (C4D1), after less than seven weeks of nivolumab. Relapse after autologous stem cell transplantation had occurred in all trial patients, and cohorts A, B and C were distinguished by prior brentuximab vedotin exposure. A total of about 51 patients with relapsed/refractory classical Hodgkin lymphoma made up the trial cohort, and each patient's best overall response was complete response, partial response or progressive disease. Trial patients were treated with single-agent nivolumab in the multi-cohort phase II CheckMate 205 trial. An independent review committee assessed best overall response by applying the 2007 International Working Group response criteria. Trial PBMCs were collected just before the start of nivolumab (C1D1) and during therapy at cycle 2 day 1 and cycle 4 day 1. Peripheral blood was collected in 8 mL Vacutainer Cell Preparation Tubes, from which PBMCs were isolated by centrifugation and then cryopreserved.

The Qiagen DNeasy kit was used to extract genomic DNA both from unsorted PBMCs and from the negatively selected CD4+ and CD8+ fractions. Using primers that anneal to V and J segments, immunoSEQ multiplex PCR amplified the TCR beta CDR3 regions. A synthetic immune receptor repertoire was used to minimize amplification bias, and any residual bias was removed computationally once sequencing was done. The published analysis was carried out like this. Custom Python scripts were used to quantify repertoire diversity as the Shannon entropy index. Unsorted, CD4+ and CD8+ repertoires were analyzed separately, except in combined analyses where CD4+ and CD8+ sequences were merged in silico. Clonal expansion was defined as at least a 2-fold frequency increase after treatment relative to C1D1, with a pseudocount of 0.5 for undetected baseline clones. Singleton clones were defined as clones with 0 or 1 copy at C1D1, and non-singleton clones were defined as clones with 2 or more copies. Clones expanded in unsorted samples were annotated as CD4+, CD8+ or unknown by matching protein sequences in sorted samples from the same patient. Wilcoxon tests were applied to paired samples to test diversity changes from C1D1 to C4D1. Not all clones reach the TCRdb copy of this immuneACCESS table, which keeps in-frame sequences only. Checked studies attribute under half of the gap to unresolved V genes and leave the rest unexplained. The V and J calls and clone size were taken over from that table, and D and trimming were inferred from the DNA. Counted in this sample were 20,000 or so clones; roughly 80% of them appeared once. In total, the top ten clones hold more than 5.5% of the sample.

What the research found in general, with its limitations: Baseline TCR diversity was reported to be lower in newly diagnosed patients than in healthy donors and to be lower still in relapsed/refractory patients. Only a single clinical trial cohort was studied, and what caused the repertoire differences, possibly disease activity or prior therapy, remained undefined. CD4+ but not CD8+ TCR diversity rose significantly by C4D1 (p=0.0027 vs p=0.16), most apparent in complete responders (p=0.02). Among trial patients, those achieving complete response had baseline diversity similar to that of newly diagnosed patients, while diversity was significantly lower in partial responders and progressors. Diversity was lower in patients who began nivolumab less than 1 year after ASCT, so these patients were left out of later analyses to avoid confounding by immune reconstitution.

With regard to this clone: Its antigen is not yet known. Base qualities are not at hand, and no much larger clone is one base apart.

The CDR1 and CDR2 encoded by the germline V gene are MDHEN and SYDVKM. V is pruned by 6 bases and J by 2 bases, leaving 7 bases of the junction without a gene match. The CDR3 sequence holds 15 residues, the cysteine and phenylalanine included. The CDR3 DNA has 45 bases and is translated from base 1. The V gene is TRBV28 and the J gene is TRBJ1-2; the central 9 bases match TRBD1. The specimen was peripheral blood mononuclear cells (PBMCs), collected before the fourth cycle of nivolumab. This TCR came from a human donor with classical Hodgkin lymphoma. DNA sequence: TGTGCCAGCAGCCCCCGGGACAGGGAGAACTATGGCTACACCTTC. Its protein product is CASSPRDRENYGYTF.